The rows below give T cell receptor beta chains drawn from one sample of a study of T cells in localized non-small cell lung cancer. Using immunoSEQ multiplex PCR, the repertoire was profiled, and TCRdb retains in-frame clones only, with some absent. The sample lists over 40,000 clones; approximately 88% were seen once. Sequenced material: peripheral blood mononuclear cells, taken before any cancer treatment. Every receptor here comes from a man between 40 and 75 years old with stage III lung adenocarcinoma. Both conserved end residues are part of each CDR3. D genes are given only for firm matches. A row's size may be missing; if present it is once, few, many or a size class.

size	D	J	V	CDR3	DNA
-	-	TRBJ2-3	TRBV15	CATSLEEGTDTQYF	TGTGCCACCAGCCTAGAGGAGGGGACAGATACGCAGTATTTT
-	-	TRBJ1-2	TRBV6-6	CASSKAEYGYTF	TGTGCCAGCAGCAAGGCAGAATATGGCTACACCTTC
-	-	TRBJ2-7	TRBV7-9	CASSPPDGYEQYF	TGTGCCAGCAGCCCTCCGGACGGCTACGAGCAGTACTTC
few	-	TRBJ1-1	TRBV28	CASTGLWTEAFF	TGTGCCAGTACGGGCCTCTGGACTGAAGCTTTCTTT
once	-	TRBJ1-2	TRBV2	CASSGTVVNYGYTF	TGTGCCAGCAGTGGGACGGTTGTTAACTATGGCTACACCTTC
-	-	TRBJ2-7	TRBV25-1	CASSEAVGRGSFEQYF	TGTGCCAGCAGTGAGGCGGTCGGCCGGGGCTCCTTTGAGCAGTACTTC
few	TRBD1	TRBJ1-2	TRBV5-1	CASGTGEETYYGYTF	TGCGCCAGCGGGACAGGGGAAGAGACGTACTATGGCTACACCTTC
-	-	TRBJ2-7	TRBV9	CASSVGLGQSSYEQYF	TGTGCCAGCAGCGTAGGGCTGGGGCAGAGCTCCTACGAGCAGTACTTC
few	-	TRBJ2-7	TRBV27	CASSFRTGEQYF	TGTGCCAGCAGTTTCCGGACGGGGGAGCAGTACTTC
-	-	TRBJ2-1	TRBV14	CASSQGWRESNEQFF	TGTGCCAGCAGCCAAGGATGGAGGGAGAGCAATGAGCAGTTCTTC
-	-	TRBJ1-1	TRBV13	CASSFGEGGEAFF	TGTGCCAGCAGCTTCGGCGAAGGAGGGGAAGCTTTCTTT
-	-	TRBJ1-5	TRBV19	CASSPSSGAHSNQPQHF	TGTGCCAGTAGCCCGTCCTCAGGGGCCCATAGCAATCAGCCCCAGCATTTT
-	TRBD1	TRBJ2-1	TRBV10-2	CASSESGQGAGEQFF	TGCGCCAGCAGTGAGTCGGGACAGGGGGCTGGGGAGCAGTTCTTC
-	-	TRBJ2-4	TRBV7-9	CASSLGLAQNIQYF	TGTGCCAGCAGCTTAGGGCTGGCTCAAAACATTCAGTACTTC
-	TRBD1	TRBJ2-3	TRBV7-3	CASSLTGYGTDTQYF	TGTGCCAGCAGCTTGACAGGGTACGGCACAGATACGCAGTATTTT
-	TRBD2	TRBJ2-7	TRBV27	CASSLLAGQGIQAYEQYF	TGTGCCAGCAGTTTATTAGCGGGACAAGGGATTCAGGCCTACGAGCAGTACTTC
few	-	TRBJ1-2	TRBV11-3	CASSPSVNYGYTF	TGTGCCAGCAGCCCCTCGGTGAACTATGGCTACACCTTC
-	-	TRBJ2-1	TRBV6-6	CASSYEGFEQFF	TGTGCCAGCAGTTACGAGGGGTTCGAGCAGTTCTTC
-	-	TRBJ2-1	TRBV4-1	CASSQGERGAQFF	TGCGCCAGCAGCCAAGGGGAGAGGGGAGCGCAGTTCTTC
-	-	TRBJ2-2	TRBV9	CASSVVSTGELFF	TGTGCCAGCAGCGTAGTCAGCACCGGGGAGCTGTTTTTT
once	-	TRBJ2-3	TRBV2	CASSEEGRGGTQYF	TGTGCCAGCAGTGAGGAGGGCAGGGGAGGTACGCAGTATTTT
-	-	TRBJ2-1	TRBV14	CASSYAANTWGNEQFF	TGTGCCAGCAGTTACGCGGCCAATACATGGGGCAATGAGCAGTTCTTC
-	-	TRBJ1-5	TRBV2	CASSLAAGNQPQHF	TGTGCCAGCAGTTTAGCGGCAGGGAATCAGCCCCAGCATTTT
-	TRBD2	TRBJ2-1	TRBV7-2	CASRRPRGGRVNEQFF	TGTGCCAGCAGGCGCCCCCGGGGGGGCCGCGTTAATGAGCAGTTCTTC
-	-	TRBJ2-5	TRBV7-9	CASSLHRKKDQETQYF	TGTGCCAGCAGCTTACACCGCAAGAAAGACCAAGAGACCCAGTACTTC
-	TRBD1	TRBJ1-4	TRBV7-9	CASSPDRTTNEKLFF	TGTGCCAGCAGCCCGGACAGGACAACTAATGAAAAACTGTTTTTT
-	-	TRBJ2-1	TRBV14	CASSLLGEQFF	TGTGCCAGCAGCCTCCTGGGTGAGCAGTTCTTC
once	TRBD2	TRBJ2-5	TRBV11-2	CASSLDARASGGYETQYF	TGTGCCAGCAGCTTAGATGCTCGGGCTAGCGGGGGATATGAGACCCAGTACTTC
-	-	TRBJ2-5	TRBV10-3	CAISGTTGGAQETQYF	TGTGCCATCAGCGGAACGACAGGCGGCGCCCAAGAGACCCAGTACTTC
-	-	TRBJ1-2	TRBV29-1	CSVAGGAYGYTF	TGCAGCGTTGCCGGGGGGGCCTATGGCTACACCTTC
-	TRBD1	TRBJ2-7	TRBV7-2	CASSLAPGQGGEQYF	TGTGCCAGCAGCTTAGCCCCGGGACAGGGAGGCGAGCAGTACTTC
-	-	TRBJ1-5	TRBV7-9	CASSLGAVNQPQHF	TGTGCCAGCAGCTTAGGGGCAGTCAATCAGCCCCAGCATTTT
-	-	TRBJ1-5	TRBV23-1	CASRVQGHQPQHF	TGCGCCAGCAGAGTACAGGGTCATCAGCCCCAGCATTTT
-	-	TRBJ1-5	TRBV30	CAWSRTYSNQPQHF	TGTGCCTGGAGTCGGACGTATAGCAATCAGCCCCAGCATTTT
-	-	TRBJ1-1	TRBV18	CASSPVGHTEAFF	TGTGCCAGCTCACCCGTAGGACATACTGAAGCTTTCTTT
-	TRBD2	TRBJ2-5	TRBV5-1	CASRGLAGVETQYF	TGCGCCAGCAGAGGACTAGCGGGGGTGGAGACCCAGTACTTC
-	-	TRBJ1-2	TRBV10-2	CASSDGDYGYTF	TGCGCCAGCAGCGACGGGGACTATGGCTACACCTTC
-	TRBD2	TRBJ2-7	TRBV7-9	CATLGGVAYEQYF	TGTGCCACCCTTGGGGGGGTGGCCTACGAGCAGTACTTC
-	-	TRBJ1-5	TRBV14	CASSQDLAQPQHF	TGTGCCAGCAGCCAAGATTTGGCTCAGCCCCAGCATTTT
-	TRBD1	TRBJ2-5	TRBV11-3	CASSSGQALEETQYF	TGTGCCAGCAGCTCGGGACAGGCCCTCGAAGAGACCCAGTACTTC
-	-	TRBJ2-7	TRBV4-3	CASSQTDLSYEQYF	TGCGCCAGCAGCCAGACAGATCTCTCCTACGAGCAGTACTTC
-	-	TRBJ1-2	TRBV4-3	CASSRDVYYGYTF	TGCGCCAGCAGCCGGGACGTATACTATGGCTACACCTTC
-	-	TRBJ2-5	TRBV5-6	CASSDSLGETQYF	TGTGCCAGCAGCGATAGCCTAGGGGAGACCCAGTACTTC
-	-	TRBJ1-1	TRBV5-1	CASSSTPQNNEAFF	TGCGCCAGCAGCTCCACCCCTCAAAACAATGAAGCTTTCTTT
-	-	TRBJ1-4	TRBV4-3	CASSQEDLSRETNEKLFF	TGCGCCAGCAGCCAAGAAGATCTAAGCAGGGAAACTAATGAAAAACTGTTTTTT
-	TRBD1	TRBJ2-1	TRBV6-6	CASTQTGRNWNEQFF	TGTGCCAGCACTCAGACAGGGCGAAATTGGAATGAGCAGTTCTTC
few	-	TRBJ2-3	TRBV7-9	CASSPMATDTQYF	TGTGCCAGCAGCCCCATGGCCACAGATACGCAGTATTTT
-	-	TRBJ1-1	TRBV29-1	CSVETKQGNTEAFF	TGCAGCGTTGAAACAAAACAGGGGAACACTGAAGCTTTCTTT
once	-	TRBJ1-5	TRBV19	CASSIVRTDPVGVPQHF	TGTGCCAGTAGTATAGTCAGAACTGACCCGGTGGGGGTACCCCAGCATTTT
few	-	TRBJ2-6	TRBV5-1	CASSSDREANVLTF	TGCGCCAGCAGCTCGGACAGAGAGGCCAACGTCCTGACTTTC
-	-	TRBJ2-1	TRBV7-2	CASRQGRGLNEQFF	TGTGCCAGCAGACAAGGCCGGGGCCTCAATGAGCAGTTCTTC